This T cell receptor beta chain was identified in a study of memory CD4+ T cells and cytomegalovirus serostatus. The count of this clone is one. Its antigen remains unknown. Study-wide findings and caveats: Each of 67 CMV-associated TCRbeta sequences occurred in one to five individuals. Suggested: most of the CMV-linked TCR signature lies in CD4+ memory cells.

Single viable CD3+CD4+CD8-CD45RO+ cells were sorted as the memory CD4+ T cells. Donors' CMV status reflects serum IgG against pp150, pp28, p38, p52. Germline-derived CDR1 and CDR2 are SQVTM and ANQGSEA. Trimming left V 6 bases short and J 3 bases short, with 9 bases between. The CDR3 totals 11 residues. Produced via immunoSEQ multiplex PCR; TCRdb's table is partial and in-frame only. The data hold around 61,000 clones, with roughly 87% observed a single time. The chain recombines TRBV29-1 with TRBJ2-7; possibly TRBD1 for D (6 bases). This TCR came from an adult in good health and CMV-seronegative. The sequencing sample was made of memory CD4+ T cells from blood. This CDR3 reads CSVKGGYEQYF. Here the CDR3 DNA reads TGCAGCGTCAAAGGGGGCTACGAGCAGTACTTC.